Listed below are T cell receptor beta chains from one sample, sequenced in a study of a mutant IDH1 vaccine in newly diagnosed glioma. Sequencing used immunoSEQ multiplex PCR; TCRdb keeps in-frame clones, though not all of them. The repertoire holds over 35,000 clones, about nine tenths seen once, with about 2.6% in the top ten. No antigen has been identified for these receptors. The input for sequencing was PBMCs, taken from a glioma patient whose treatment included an IDH1 peptide vaccine. The receptors here all came from a man aged 45 to 65 with glioma. CDR3s include the opening cysteine and the closing phenylalanine or tryptophan. A D gene is named only where the DNA matches it firmly. Rows give clone size only sometimes, using once, few, many, or a class for an expanded clone.

TRBV5-6	NA	TRBJ1-5	NA	CASSFERNVPQHF	TGTGCCAGCAGCTTCGAACGTAACGTCCCCCAGCATTTT
TRBV11-2	TRBD1	TRBJ1-2	NA	CASSPRTGANYGYTF	TGTGCCAGCAGCCCACGGACAGGAGCTAACTATGGCTACACCTTC
TRBV10-3	TRBD1	TRBJ2-1	NA	CAISEWPPGQTNNEQFF	TGTGCCATCAGTGAGTGGCCCCCGGGACAGACCAACAATGAGCAGTTCTTC
TRBV19	TRBD1	TRBJ1-5	NA	CASTTGTGGAQPQHF	TGTGCCAGTACGACCGGGACAGGGGGGGCTCAGCCCCAGCATTTT
TRBV5-1	NA	TRBJ2-7	NA	CASSLVRDTKQYF	TGCGCCAGCAGCTTGGTTCGGGACACTAAGCAGTACTTC
TRBV5-1	TRBD2	TRBJ2-1	NA	CASSGGLADRNEQFF	TGCGCCAGCAGCGGGGGACTAGCGGACCGCAATGAGCAGTTCTTC
TRBV28	TRBD1	TRBJ1-1	NA	CASSSSGTGYTEAFF	TGTGCCAGCAGTTCCTCCGGGACAGGGTACACTGAAGCTTTCTTT
TRBV6-1	TRBD1	TRBJ1-4	NA	CASSDQGGDEKLFF	TGTGCCAGCAGTGACCAGGGGGGGGATGAAAAACTGTTTTTT
TRBV28	TRBD1	TRBJ1-5	NA	CASSLLHRGRDQPQHF	TGTGCCAGCAGTTTACTACACAGGGGGCGCGATCAGCCCCAGCATTTT
TRBV18	NA	TRBJ2-5	NA	CASSPRQGETQYF	TGTGCCAGCTCACCACGCCAAGGGGAGACCCAGTACTTC
TRBV7-7	TRBD1	TRBJ2-7	NA	CASSRGTAYEQYF	TGTGCTAGCAGCCGTGGGACAGCCTACGAGCAGTACTTC
TRBV9	NA	TRBJ2-7	once	CASSVEGRGTYEQYF	TGTGCCAGCAGCGTAGAGGGGCGGGGAACCTACGAGCAGTACTTC
TRBV7-8	NA	TRBJ2-1	NA	CASSRRPDEQFF	TGTGCCAGCAGCAGAAGACCCGATGAGCAGTTCTTC
TRBV9	NA	TRBJ1-3	NA	CASSVGDDPGNTIYF	TGTGCCAGCAGCGTTGGGGACGATCCCGGAAACACCATATATTTT
TRBV9	NA	TRBJ2-3	once	CASSVSLTGDTQYF	TGTGCCAGCAGCGTAAGCCTAACCGGAGATACGCAGTATTTT
TRBV7-3	NA	TRBJ1-1	NA	CASSLDRNTEAFF	TGTGCCAGCAGCTTGGACAGGAACACTGAAGCTTTCTTT
TRBV4-1	NA	TRBJ1-1	once	CASSQDKGVYTEAFF	TGCGCCAGCAGCCAAGATAAGGGGGTGTACACTGAAGCTTTCTTT
TRBV5-4	TRBD2	TRBJ2-7	NA	CASSSSTVAGGEQYF	TGTGCCAGCAGCTCCTCAACGGTAGCGGGAGGAGAGCAGTACTTC
TRBV6-1	NA	TRBJ2-5	NA	CASSPQGRETQYF	TGTGCCAGCAGTCCGCAGGGGCGAGAGACCCAGTACTTC
TRBV14	NA	TRBJ1-1	NA	CASSQVWGRSGTEAFF	TGTGCCAGCAGCCAAGTCTGGGGGAGGAGTGGGACTGAAGCTTTCTTT